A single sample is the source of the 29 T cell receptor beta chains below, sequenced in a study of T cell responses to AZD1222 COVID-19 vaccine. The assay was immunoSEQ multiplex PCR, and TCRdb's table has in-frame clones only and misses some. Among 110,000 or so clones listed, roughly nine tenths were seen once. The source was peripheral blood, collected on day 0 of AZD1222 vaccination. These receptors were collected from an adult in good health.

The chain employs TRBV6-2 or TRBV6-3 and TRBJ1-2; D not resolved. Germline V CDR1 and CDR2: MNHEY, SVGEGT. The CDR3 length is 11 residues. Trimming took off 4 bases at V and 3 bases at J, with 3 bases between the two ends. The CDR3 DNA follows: TGTGCCAGCAGTTGGGACTATGGCTACACCTTC. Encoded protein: CASSWDYGYTF.

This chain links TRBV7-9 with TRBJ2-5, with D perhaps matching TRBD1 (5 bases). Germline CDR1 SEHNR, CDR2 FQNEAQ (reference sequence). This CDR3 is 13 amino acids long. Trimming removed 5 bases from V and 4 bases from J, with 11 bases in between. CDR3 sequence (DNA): TGTGCCAGCAGCCTAGTGGGGCGAGAGACCCAGTACTTC. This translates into CASSLVGRETQYF.

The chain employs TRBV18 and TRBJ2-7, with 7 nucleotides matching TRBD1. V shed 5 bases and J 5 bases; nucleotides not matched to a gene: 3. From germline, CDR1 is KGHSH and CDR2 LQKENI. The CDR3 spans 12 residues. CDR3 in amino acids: CASSFDRDEQYF. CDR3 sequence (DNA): TGTGCCAGCTCATTCGACAGGGACGAGCAGTACTTC.

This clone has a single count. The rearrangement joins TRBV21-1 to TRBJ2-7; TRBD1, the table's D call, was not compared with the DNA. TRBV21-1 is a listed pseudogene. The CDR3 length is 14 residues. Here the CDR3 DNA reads TGTGCCAGCAGCATCTTGACAGGTGGTAACGAGCAGTACTTC. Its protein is CASSILTGGNEQYF.

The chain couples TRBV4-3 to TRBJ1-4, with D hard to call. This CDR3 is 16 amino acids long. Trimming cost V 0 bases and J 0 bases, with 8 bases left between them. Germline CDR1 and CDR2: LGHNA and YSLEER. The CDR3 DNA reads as TGCGCCAGCAGCCAAGAAAGTTACGCAACTAATGAAAAACTGTTTTTT. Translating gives CASSQESYATNEKLFF.

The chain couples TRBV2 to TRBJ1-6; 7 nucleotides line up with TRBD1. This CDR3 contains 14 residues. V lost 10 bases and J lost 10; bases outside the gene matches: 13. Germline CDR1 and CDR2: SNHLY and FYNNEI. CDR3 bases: TGTGCCATCCAGAATGAGGGGGCTGGGTCACCCCTCCACTTT. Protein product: CAIQNEGAGSPLHF. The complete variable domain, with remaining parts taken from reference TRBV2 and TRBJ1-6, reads EPEVTQTPSHQVTQMGQEVILRCVPISNHLYFYWYRQILGQKVEFLVSFYNNEISEKSEIFDDQFSVERPDGSNFTLKIRSTKLEDSAMYFCAIQNEGAGSPLHFGNGTRLTVT.

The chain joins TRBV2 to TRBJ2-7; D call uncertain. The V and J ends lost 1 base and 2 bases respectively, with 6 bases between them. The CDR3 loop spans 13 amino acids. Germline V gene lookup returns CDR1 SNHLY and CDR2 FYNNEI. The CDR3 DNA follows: TGTGCCAGCAGTGAAGATCTCACCTACGAGCAGTACTTC. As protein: CASSEDLTYEQYF.

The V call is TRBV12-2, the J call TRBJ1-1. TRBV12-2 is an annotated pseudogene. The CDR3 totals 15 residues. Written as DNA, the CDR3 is TGTGCAAGTCGCTCCCCCCTCCCGGGAGGTACTGAAGCTTTCTTT. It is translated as CASRSPLPGGTEAFF.

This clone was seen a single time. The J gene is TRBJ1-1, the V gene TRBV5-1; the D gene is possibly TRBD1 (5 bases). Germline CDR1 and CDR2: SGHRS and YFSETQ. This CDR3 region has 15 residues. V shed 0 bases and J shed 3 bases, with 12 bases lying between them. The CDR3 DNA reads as TGCGCCAGCAGCTTGGTTTCAGGGTTCGACACTGAAGCTTTCTTT. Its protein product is CASSLVSGFDTEAFF. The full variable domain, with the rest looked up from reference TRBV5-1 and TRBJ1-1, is KAGVTQTPRYLIKTRGQQVTLSCSPISGHRSVSWYQQTPGQGLQFLFEYFSETQRNKGNFPGRFSGRQFSNSRSEMNVSTLELGDSALYLCASSLVSGFDTEAFFGQGTRLTVV.

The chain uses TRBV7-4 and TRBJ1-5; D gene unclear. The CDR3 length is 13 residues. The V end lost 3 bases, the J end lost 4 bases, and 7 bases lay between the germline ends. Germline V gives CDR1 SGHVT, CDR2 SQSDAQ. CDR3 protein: CASSFVGNQPQHF. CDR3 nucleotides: TGTGCCAGCAGCTTTGTGGGAAATCAGCCCCAGCATTTT. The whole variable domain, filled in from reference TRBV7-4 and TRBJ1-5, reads GAGVSQSPRYKVAKRGRDVALRCDSISGHVTLYWYRQTLGQGSEVLTYSQSDAQRDKSGRPSGRFSAERPERSVSTLKIQRTEQGDSAVYLCASSFVGNQPQHFGDGTRLSIL.

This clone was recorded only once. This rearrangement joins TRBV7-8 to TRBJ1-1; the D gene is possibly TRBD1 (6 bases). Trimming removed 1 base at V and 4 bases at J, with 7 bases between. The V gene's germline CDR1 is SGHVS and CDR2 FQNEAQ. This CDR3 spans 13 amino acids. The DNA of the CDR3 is TGTGCCAGCAGCTTAGTACAGGGCACTGAAGCTTTCTTT. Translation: CASSLVQGTEAFF.

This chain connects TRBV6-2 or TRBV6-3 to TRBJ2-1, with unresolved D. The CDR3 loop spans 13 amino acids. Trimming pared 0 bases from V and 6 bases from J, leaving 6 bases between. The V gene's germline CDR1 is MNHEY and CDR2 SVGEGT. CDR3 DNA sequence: TGTGCCAGCAGTTACTCGATAACCAATGAGCAGTTCTTC. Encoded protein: CASSYSITNEQFF.

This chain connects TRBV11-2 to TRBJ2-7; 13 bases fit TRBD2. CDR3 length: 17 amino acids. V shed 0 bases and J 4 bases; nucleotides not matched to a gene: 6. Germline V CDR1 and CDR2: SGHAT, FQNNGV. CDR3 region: CASSLEAVTSGRYEQYF. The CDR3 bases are TGTGCCAGCAGCTTAGAAGCGGTGACTAGCGGGAGGTACGAGCAGTACTTC.

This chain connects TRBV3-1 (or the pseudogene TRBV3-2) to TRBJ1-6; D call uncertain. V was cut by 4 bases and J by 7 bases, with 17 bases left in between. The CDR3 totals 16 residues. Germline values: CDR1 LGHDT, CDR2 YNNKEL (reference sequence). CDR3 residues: CASSLSRAPGNSPLHF. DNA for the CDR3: TGTGCCAGCAGCCTAAGCCGAGCCCCGGGGAATTCACCCCTCCACTTT.

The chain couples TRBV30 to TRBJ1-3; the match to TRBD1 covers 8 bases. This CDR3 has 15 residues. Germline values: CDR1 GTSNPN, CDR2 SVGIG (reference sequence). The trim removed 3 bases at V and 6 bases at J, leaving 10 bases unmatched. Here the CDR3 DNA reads TGTGCCTGGAGGCCGGGACAGGTTCTCGCAAACACCATATATTTT. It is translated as CAWRPGQVLANTIYF.

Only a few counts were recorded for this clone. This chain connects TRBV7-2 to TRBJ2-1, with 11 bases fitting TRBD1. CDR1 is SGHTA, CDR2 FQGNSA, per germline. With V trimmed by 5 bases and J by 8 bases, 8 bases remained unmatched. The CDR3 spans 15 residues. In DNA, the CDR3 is TGTGCCAGCAGCGTCTGGACAGGGGGCGGTCATGAGCAGTTCTTC. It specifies CASSVWTGGGHEQFF.

CDR3 loop: CASSEDSGANVLTF. CDR3 coding DNA: TGTGCCAGCAGTGAAGACTCTGGGGCCAACGTCCTGACTTTC. The chain is built from TRBV2 and TRBJ2-6; no clear D. V lost 1 base, J lost 0 bases, and 1 base lay in between. The CDR3 totals 14 residues. Germline V gene sequence: CDR1 SNHLY, CDR2 FYNNEI.

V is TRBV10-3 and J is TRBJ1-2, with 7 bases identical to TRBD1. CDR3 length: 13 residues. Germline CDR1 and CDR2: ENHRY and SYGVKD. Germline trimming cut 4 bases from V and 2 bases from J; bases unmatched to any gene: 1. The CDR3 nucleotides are TGTGCCATCAGTGGGGACAGCAACTATGGCTACACCTTC. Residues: CAISGDSNYGYTF.

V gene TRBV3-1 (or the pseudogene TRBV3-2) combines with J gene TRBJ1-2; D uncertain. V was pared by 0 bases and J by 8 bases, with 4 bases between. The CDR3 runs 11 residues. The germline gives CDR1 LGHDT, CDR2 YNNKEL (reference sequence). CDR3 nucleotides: TGTGCCAGCAGCCAAGACTTGGGCTACACCTTC. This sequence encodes CASSQDLGYTF.

CDR3 region: CANSEQGNYGYTF. The CDR3 DNA reads as TGTGCCAACTCCGAACAGGGGAACTATGGCTACACCTTC. This chain connects TRBV12-3 or TRBV12-4 to TRBJ1-2, with 7 bases aligning to TRBD1. The CDR3 totals 13 residues. V was clipped by 10 bases and J by 2 bases; unmatched bases: 7.

CDR3 in amino acids: CASNLRARVGPLHF. The DNA for the CDR3 is TGTGCCAGCAACCTAAGGGCCAGGGTGGGGCCCCTCCACTTT. The chain recombines TRBV27 with TRBJ1-6; D might be TRBD1 (5 bases). Germline V gene lookup returns CDR1 MNHEY and CDR2 SMNVEV (reference sequence). This CDR3 is 14 amino acids long. With 7 bases removed from V and 13 bases from J, the gap between germline ends came to 20 bases.

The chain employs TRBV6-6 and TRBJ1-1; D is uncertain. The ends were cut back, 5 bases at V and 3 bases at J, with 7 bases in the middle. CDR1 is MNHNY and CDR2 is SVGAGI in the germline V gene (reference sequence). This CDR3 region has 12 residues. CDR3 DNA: TGTGCCAGCAGTGCGGAATACACTGAAGCTTTCTTT. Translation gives CASSAEYTEAFF.

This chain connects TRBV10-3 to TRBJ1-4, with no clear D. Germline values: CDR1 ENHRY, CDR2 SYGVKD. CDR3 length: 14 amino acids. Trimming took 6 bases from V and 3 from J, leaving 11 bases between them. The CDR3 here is CAISLRPSNEKLFF. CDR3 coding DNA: TGTGCCATCAGCCTAAGGCCATCTAATGAAAAACTGTTTTTT.

DNA of the CDR3: TGTGCCAGCAACGGGGCGGGCCAAGAGCAGTTCTTC. Its protein is CASNGAGQEQFF. The genes are TRBV2 and TRBJ2-1; D is possibly TRBD1 or TRBD2 (5 bases each). CDR1 and CDR2 (germline): SNHLY, FYNNEI. V shed 7 bases and J shed 10 bases, with 14 bases lying between them. The CDR3 sequence is 12 residues long.

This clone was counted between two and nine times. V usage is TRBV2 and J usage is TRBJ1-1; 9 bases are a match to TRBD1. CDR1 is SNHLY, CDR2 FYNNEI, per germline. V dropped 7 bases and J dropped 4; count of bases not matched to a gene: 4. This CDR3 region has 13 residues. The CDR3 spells CASTGQGGTEAFF. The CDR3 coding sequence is TGTGCCAGCACGGGACAGGGAGGCACTGAAGCTTTCTTT.

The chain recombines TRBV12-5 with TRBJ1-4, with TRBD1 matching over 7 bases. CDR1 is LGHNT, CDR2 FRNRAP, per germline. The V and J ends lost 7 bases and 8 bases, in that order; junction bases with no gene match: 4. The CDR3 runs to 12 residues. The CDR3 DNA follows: TGTGCTAGTGCCGGACAGGTCGAAAAACTGTTTTTT. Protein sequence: CASAGQVEKLFF.

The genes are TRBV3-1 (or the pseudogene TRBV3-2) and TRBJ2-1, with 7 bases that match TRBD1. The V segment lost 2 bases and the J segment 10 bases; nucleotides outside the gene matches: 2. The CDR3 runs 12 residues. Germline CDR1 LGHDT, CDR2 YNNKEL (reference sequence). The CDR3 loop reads CASSQQGDEQFF. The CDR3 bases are TGTGCCAGCAGCCAACAGGGGGACGAGCAGTTCTTC.

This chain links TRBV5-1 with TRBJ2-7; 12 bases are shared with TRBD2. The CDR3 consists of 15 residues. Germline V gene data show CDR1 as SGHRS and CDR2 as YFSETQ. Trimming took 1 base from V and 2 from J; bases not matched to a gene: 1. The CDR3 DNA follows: TGCGCCAGCAGCTTGACTAGCGGGGGGACCTACGAGCAGTACTTC. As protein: CASSLTSGGTYEQYF.

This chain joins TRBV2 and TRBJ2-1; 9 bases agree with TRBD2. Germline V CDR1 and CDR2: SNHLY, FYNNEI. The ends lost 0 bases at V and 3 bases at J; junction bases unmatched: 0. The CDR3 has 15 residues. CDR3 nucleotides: TGTGCCAGCAGTGAAGCGCGGGAGGGCTACAATGAGCAGTTCTTC. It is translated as CASSEAREGYNEQFF.